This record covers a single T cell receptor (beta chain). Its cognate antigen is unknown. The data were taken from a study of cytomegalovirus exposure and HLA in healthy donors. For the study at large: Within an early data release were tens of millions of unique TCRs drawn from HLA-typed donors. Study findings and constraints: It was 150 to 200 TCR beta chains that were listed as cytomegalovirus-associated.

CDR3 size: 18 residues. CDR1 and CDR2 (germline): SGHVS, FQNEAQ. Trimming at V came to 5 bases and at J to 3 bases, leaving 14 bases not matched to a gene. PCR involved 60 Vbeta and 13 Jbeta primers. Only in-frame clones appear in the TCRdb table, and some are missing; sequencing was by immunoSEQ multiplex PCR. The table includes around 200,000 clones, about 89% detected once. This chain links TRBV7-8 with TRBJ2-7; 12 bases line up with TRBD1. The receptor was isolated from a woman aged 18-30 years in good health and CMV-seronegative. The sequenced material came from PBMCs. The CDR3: CASSPYRLGTGGFYEQYF. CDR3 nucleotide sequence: TGTGCCAGCAGCCCTTACAGATTGGGGACAGGGGGCTTCTACGAGCAGTACTTC.